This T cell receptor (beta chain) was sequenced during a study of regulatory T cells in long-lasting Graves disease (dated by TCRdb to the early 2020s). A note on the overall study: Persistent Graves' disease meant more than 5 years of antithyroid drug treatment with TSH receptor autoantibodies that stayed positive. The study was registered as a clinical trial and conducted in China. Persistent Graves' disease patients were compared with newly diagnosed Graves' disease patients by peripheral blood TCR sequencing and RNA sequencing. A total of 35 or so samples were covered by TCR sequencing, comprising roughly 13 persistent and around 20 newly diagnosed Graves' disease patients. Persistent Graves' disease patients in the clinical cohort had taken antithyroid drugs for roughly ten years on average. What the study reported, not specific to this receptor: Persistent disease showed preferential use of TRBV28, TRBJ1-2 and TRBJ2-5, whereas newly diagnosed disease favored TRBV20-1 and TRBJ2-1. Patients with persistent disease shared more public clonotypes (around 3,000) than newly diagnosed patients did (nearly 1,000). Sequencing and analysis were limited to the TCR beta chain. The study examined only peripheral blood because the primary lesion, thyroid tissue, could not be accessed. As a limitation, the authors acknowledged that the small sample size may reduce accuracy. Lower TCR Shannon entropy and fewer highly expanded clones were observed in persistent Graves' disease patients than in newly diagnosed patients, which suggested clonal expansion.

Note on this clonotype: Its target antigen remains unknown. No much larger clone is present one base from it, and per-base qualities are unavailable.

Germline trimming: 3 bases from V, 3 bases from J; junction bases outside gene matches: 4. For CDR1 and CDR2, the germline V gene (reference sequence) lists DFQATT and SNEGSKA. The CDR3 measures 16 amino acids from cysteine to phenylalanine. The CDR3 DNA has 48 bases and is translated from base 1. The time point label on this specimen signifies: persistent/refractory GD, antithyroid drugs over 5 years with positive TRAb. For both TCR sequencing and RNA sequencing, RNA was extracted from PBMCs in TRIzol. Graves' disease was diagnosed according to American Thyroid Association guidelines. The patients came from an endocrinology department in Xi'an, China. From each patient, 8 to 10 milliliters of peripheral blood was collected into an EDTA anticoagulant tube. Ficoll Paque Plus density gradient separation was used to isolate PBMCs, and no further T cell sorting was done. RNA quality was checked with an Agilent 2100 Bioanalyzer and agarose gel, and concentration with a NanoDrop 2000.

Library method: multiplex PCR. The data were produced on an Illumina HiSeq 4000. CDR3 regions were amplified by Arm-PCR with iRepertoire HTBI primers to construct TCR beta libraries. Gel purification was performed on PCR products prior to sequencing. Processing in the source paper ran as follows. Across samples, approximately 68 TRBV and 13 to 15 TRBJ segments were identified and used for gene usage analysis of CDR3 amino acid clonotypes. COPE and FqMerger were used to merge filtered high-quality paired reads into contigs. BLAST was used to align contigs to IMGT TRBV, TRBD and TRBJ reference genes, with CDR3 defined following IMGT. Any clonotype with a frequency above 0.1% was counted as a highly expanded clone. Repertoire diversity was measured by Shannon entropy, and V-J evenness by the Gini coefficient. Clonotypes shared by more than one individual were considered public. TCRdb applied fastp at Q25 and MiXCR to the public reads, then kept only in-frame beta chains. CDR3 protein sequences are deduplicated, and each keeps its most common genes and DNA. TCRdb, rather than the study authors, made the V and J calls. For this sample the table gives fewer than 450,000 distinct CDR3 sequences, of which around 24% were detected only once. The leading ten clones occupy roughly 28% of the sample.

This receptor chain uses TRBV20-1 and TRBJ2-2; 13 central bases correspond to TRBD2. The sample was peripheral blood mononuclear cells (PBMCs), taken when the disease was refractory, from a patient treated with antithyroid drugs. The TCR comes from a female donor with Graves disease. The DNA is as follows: TGCAGTGCTAGCGGACTAGCGGGAGCAGACACCGGGGAGCTGTTTTTT. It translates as CSASGLAGADTGELFF.